The 4 T cell receptor beta chains in this list originate from one sample, sequenced in a study of radiation and T cells in renal cell carcinoma (dated by TCRdb to the early 2020s). In light of the paper, this sample's time point label describes: blood 4 weeks post-SBRT, at nephrectomy. The treatment or condition label on this specimen signifies: 15 Gy SBRT to primary tumor, nephrectomy 4 weeks later. To prepare the library, the immunoSEQ multiplex PCR assay was applied. TCRdb retrieved this table from immuneACCESS and kept in-frame rearrangements only. Not all clones are present; in checked studies, unresolved V genes account for under half, and no reason is known for the remainder. The sample data list about 77,000 clones, and around four fifths of these were observed just once. The ten biggest clones cover under 2.5% of the sample. Specimen: blood, collected from a patient whose treatment included radiotherapy and nephrectomy. Receptors were obtained from a woman aged 60-70 years with renal cell carcinoma.

This clone has only one observation. The CDR3: CARNSAGPNYGYTF. CDR3 nucleotide sequence: TGTGCCCGTAATTCTGCGGGCCCCAACTATGGCTACACCTTC. The chain is built from TRBV30 and TRBJ1-2, with D uncertain. The V gene's germline CDR1 is GTSNPN and CDR2 SVGIG (reference sequence). This CDR3 is 14 amino acids long. The germline V and J ends were trimmed by 8 bases and 2 bases, with 18 bases remaining between them.

The chain has TRBV29-1 and TRBJ1-6; TRBD1 is a possible D gene (6 bases). Trimming took off 4 bases at V and 7 bases at J, with 11 bases between the two ends. Germline-derived CDR1 and CDR2 are SQVTM and ANQGSEA. The CDR3 runs to 13 residues. CDR3 sequence reads: CSVGEGGNSPLHF. The CDR3 nucleotides read TGCAGCGTTGGCGAGGGGGGGAATTCACCCCTCCACTTT.

The rearrangement links TRBV9 to TRBJ2-1; TRBD1 agrees at 7 bases. This CDR3 has 15 residues. V lost 0 bases and J lost 5; bases outside the gene matches: 5. Germline CDR1 is SGDLS and CDR2 is YYNGEE. CDR3 coding DNA: TGTGCCAGCAGCGTAGGAGGGGGCTATAACAATGAGCAGTTCTTC. Translation gives CASSVGGGYNNEQFF. Filled out from reference TRBV9 and TRBJ2-1, the complete variable domain reads DSGVTQTPKHLITATGQRVTLRCSPRSGDLSVYWYQQSLDQGLQFLIQYYNGEERAKGNILERFSAQQFPDLHSELNLSSLELGDSALYFCASSVGGGYNNEQFFGPGTRLTVL.

This clone was detected once. The chain employs TRBV11-1 and TRBJ1-1, with 8 bases that match TRBD1. Germline loops: CDR1 SGHAT, CDR2 FQDESV (reference sequence). V was pared by 5 bases and J by 4 bases, with 6 bases of the junction left unmatched. This CDR3 has 14 amino acids. The CDR3 here is CASSLDRVGTEAFF. The CDR3, as DNA: TGTGCCAGCAGCCTGGACAGGGTGGGCACTGAAGCTTTCTTT.